The 26 T cell receptor beta chains presented below share a single source sample, sequenced in a study of long-term antiretroviral therapy in people with HIV. Sequencing used immunoSEQ v3.0 at survey level. Generated by immunoSEQ multiplex PCR, the TCRdb table keeps only in-frame clones and is missing some. The profile shows about 10,000 clones, roughly 89% of them singletons. The sample was unsorted PBMCs, taken 0.3 years before starting antiretroviral therapy. Every receptor here comes from a man under 40 with HIV.

This clone turned up a few times. The rearrangement joins TRBV30 to TRBJ1-2; 11 positions match TRBD1. CDR1 is GTSNPN and CDR2 is SVGIG in the germline V gene (reference sequence). CDR3 length equals 12 residues. V lost 8 bases, J lost 4 bases, and 3 bases stayed unmatched. The CDR3 loop is CARTGGGYGYTF. CDR3 DNA sequence: TGTGCCAGGACAGGGGGCGGCTATGGCTACACCTTC.

The chain uses TRBV7-9 and TRBJ2-5; 7 bases are shared with TRBD1. The CDR3 consists of 12 residues. V shed 7 bases, J shed 2 bases, and the junction held 1 base outside the gene matches. Germline V gene sequence: CDR1 SEHNR, CDR2 FQNEAQ (reference sequence). CDR3 bases: TGTGCCAGCATGGGACAGCAAGAGACCCAGTACTTC. Translated, it gives CASMGQQETQYF.

The chain carries TRBV19 and TRBJ1-6, with TRBD1 matching over 8 bases. The V segment lost 8 bases and the J segment 7 bases; nucleotides outside the gene matches: 4. The CDR3 runs 13 residues. Germline CDR1 is LNHDA and CDR2 is SQIVND (reference sequence). Here the CDR3 reads CASWTGKNSPLHF. The CDR3 coding sequence is TGTGCCAGTTGGACAGGGAAAAATTCACCCCTCCACTTT.

This rearrangement joins TRBV5-4 to TRBJ2-5, with D perhaps matching TRBD2 (7 bases). In germline, CDR1 is SGHNT, CDR2 YYREEE (reference sequence). This CDR3 has 14 residues. Trimming took off 1 base at V and 5 bases at J, with 12 bases between the two ends. The CDR3, as DNA: TGTGCCAGCAGCTTGTCGGGGGGCCACGAGACCCAGTACTTC. Its protein is CASSLSGGHETQYF. The complete variable domain, with remaining parts taken from reference TRBV5-4 and TRBJ2-5, reads ETGVTQSPTHLIKTRGQQVTLRCSSQSGHNTVSWYQQALGQGPQFIFQYYREEENGRGNFPPRFSGLQFPNYSSELNVNALELDDSALYLCASSLSGGHETQYFGPGTRLLVL.

This clone came up once. The rearrangement uses TRBV4-1 and TRBJ2-7, with 8 positions matching TRBD1. This CDR3 contains 14 residues. Germline V gives CDR1 MGHRA, CDR2 YSYEKL. With V trimmed by 8 bases and J by 4 bases, 10 bases remained unmatched. The CDR3 nucleotides are TGCGCCAGCGGAGGACAGGGTTACGAGTACGAGCAGTACTTC. It specifies CASGGQGYEYEQYF.

V is TRBV4-1 and J is TRBJ2-7, with D unclear. The length of the CDR3 is 15 residues. Germline lookup yields CDR1 MGHRA and CDR2 YSYEKL. Trimming shortened V by 2 bases and J by 2 bases, and 13 bases separated the two germline ends. The CDR3 nucleotides are TGCGCCAGCAGCCAAAGTATAAGCCTCCCCTACGAGCAGTACTTC. Protein product: CASSQSISLPYEQYF.

The chain joins TRBV28 to TRBJ1-3; D unclear. The CDR3 spans 16 residues. The V and J ends lost 1 base and 0 bases respectively, with 10 bases between them. Germline V gives CDR1 MDHEN, CDR2 SYDVKM. The chain's CDR3 is CASSLLQQSSGNTIYF. The CDR3 nucleotides read TGTGCCAGCAGTTTATTACAGCAGAGCTCTGGAAACACCATATATTTT.

This clone has only one observation. The chain couples TRBV29-1 to TRBJ2-3; D is unresolved. In germline, CDR1 is SQVTM, CDR2 ANQGSEA. This CDR3 has 11 amino acids. The V end was cut by 4 bases, the J end by 6 bases, with 8 bases between. The CDR3 spells CSVVHWDTQYF. The DNA of the CDR3 is TGCAGCGTTGTTCACTGGGATACGCAGTATTTT.

This chain links TRBV7-9 with TRBJ2-5; 10 bases align to TRBD1. V lost 7 bases and J lost 1; bases outside the gene matches: 9. This CDR3 comprises 16 residues. Germline values: CDR1 SEHNR, CDR2 FQNEAQ (reference sequence). The CDR3 region is CASTFGTGVTQETQYF. The CDR3 nucleotides are TGTGCCAGCACATTCGGGACAGGGGTGACCCAAGAGACCCAGTACTTC.

This clone was counted a few times. This chain joins TRBV5-1 and TRBJ1-2; D call uncertain. V lost 3 bases, J lost 6 bases, and 12 bases lay in between. The CDR3 runs 13 residues. Germline CDR1 reads SGHRS; CDR2 reads YFSETQ. In DNA, the CDR3 is TGCGCCAGCAGCTCCTGGGGTTCGGATGGCTACACCTTC. Protein product: CASSSWGSDGYTF. Supplemented by reference TRBV5-1 and TRBJ1-2, the full variable domain reads KAGVTQTPRYLIKTRGQQVTLSCSPISGHRSVSWYQQTPGQGLQFLFEYFSETQRNKGNFPGRFSGRQFSNSRSEMNVSTLELGDSALYLCASSSWGSDGYTFGSGTRLTVV.

This rearrangement joins TRBV6-5 to TRBJ2-5, with 11 bases matching TRBD1. The CDR3 contains 14 residues. Germline CDR1 is MNHEY and CDR2 is SVGAGI. V was pared by 10 bases and J by 1 base, with 5 bases of the junction left unmatched. The CDR3 coding sequence is TGTGCCACCTGGGACAGGGGGGGCCAAGAGACCCAGTACTTC. Amino acid sequence: CATWDRGGQETQYF.

The DNA for the CDR3 is TGTGCCAGCAGCTTACCGGGCCGAAGGAATGAGCAGTTCTTC. Translating it yields CASSLPGRRNEQFF. The chain has TRBV5-4 and TRBJ2-1; no firm D call. Germline lookup yields CDR1 SGHNT and CDR2 YYREEE (reference sequence). CDR3 length: 14 residues. With 2 bases removed from V and 7 bases from J, the gap between germline ends came to 13 bases. Full variable domain (rest looked up from reference TRBV5-4 and TRBJ2-1): ETGVTQSPTHLIKTRGQQVTLRCSSQSGHNTVSWYQQALGQGPQFIFQYYREEENGRGNFPPRFSGLQFPNYSSELNVNALELDDSALYLCASSLPGRRNEQFFGPGTRLTVL.

V is TRBV14 and J is TRBJ2-5; either TRBD1 or TRBD2 may fit D (5 bases each). CDR3 length: 13 amino acids. The ends were cut back, 3 bases at V and 5 bases at J, with 10 bases in the middle. Germline V lookup: CDR1 SGHDN, CDR2 FVKESK. In nucleotides, the CDR3 is TGTGCCAGCAGCCAGGGGGTGGCGGAGACCCAGTACTTC. Its protein product is CASSQGVAETQYF.

The genes are TRBV11-2 and TRBJ2-5, with 7 bases that match TRBD2. The germline V gene has CDR1 SGHAT and CDR2 FQNNGV. The V segment lost 7 bases and the J segment 5 bases; nucleotides outside the gene matches: 7. This CDR3 has 13 amino acids. For the CDR3, the DNA is TGTGCCAGCAAAAAAGAGGGAGGGGAGACCCAGTACTTC. Protein sequence: CASKKEGGETQYF.

The chain carries TRBV28 and TRBJ1-3; D may be TRBD1 (5 bases). The CDR3 consists of 15 residues. Germline lookup yields CDR1 MDHEN and CDR2 SYDVKM. V was cut by 3 bases and J by 0 bases, with 9 bases left in between. The CDR3 spells CASSFPGSSGNTIYF. The CDR3 nucleotides are TGTGCCAGCAGTTTCCCAGGGAGCTCTGGAAACACCATATATTTT.

This chain joins TRBV7-9 and TRBJ2-7; no clear D. CDR3 length: 12 amino acids. The germline CDR1 and CDR2 sequences are SEHNR and FQNEAQ (reference sequence). Trimming left V 2 bases short and J 5 bases short, with 7 bases between. The CDR3 bases are TGTGCCAGCAGCTTAAACGATAACGAGCAGTACTTC. Protein: CASSLNDNEQYF.

The rearrangement joins TRBV30 to TRBJ1-6; no clear D gene. V gave up 4 bases and J gave up 0 bases, with 7 bases separating them. The CDR3 consists of 14 residues. Germline CDR1 reads GTSNPN; CDR2 reads SVGIG (reference sequence). CDR3 DNA: TGTGCCTGGACGGTGAGCTCCTATAATTCACCCCTCCACTTT. Residues: CAWTVSSYNSPLHF.

V is TRBV6-6 and J is TRBJ1-6, with D perhaps TRBD1 (6 bases). The CDR3 is 13 amino acids. V gave up 8 bases and J gave up 8 bases, with 13 bases separating them. The V gene's germline CDR1 is MNHNY and CDR2 SVGAGI (reference sequence). Here the CDR3 DNA reads TGTGCCAGCTCGGGGGACACCCATTCACCCCTCCACTTT. Its translation: CASSGDTHSPLHF.

The chain carries TRBV15 and TRBJ2-5, with 10 bases lining up with TRBD1. The CDR3 is made up of 15 amino acids. Germline loops: CDR1 LNHNV, CDR2 YYDKDF (reference sequence). The V and J ends lost 5 bases and 1 base, in that order; junction bases with no gene match: 4. CDR3 loop: CATSGRTGGQETQYF. CDR3 nucleotide sequence: TGTGCCACCAGCGGGCGGACAGGGGGCCAAGAGACCCAGTACTTC. Using reference TRBV15 and TRBJ2-5 for the parts outside the CDR3, the full variable domain is DAMVIQNPRYQVTQFGKPVTLSCSQTLNHNVMYWYQQKSSQAPKLLFHYYDKDFNNEADTPDNFQSRRPNTSFCFLDIRSPGLGDTAMYLCATSGRTGGQETQYFGPGTRLLVL.

This clone has more than one count but fewer than ten. This sequence joins TRBV7-9 and TRBJ2-7; TRBD1 might be the D (6 bases). The CDR3 loop spans 17 amino acids. From germline, CDR1 is SEHNR and CDR2 FQNEAQ (reference sequence). Trimming took 2 bases from V and 0 from J, leaving 17 bases between them. CDR3 sequence (DNA): TGTGCCAGCAGCTTACCATCCGGTGACAGGATCTCCTACGAGCAGTACTTC. Translated, it gives CASSLPSGDRISYEQYF.

V usage is TRBV7-9 and J usage is TRBJ1-2, with D perhaps TRBD1 (6 bases). The CDR3 runs to 14 residues. Trimming shortened V by 7 bases and J by 2 bases, and 14 bases separated the two germline ends. Per germline, CDR1 SEHNR and CDR2 FQNEAQ (reference sequence). CDR3 loop: CASNSGQTNYGYTF. The CDR3 DNA reads as TGTGCCAGCAACTCAGGACAGACCAACTATGGCTACACCTTC.

The chain uses TRBV18 and TRBJ2-7; TRBD1 or TRBD2 may be the D gene (5 bases each). The CDR3 loop spans 13 amino acids. V was clipped by 3 bases and J by 1 base, with 7 bases between them. Germline V gene sequence: CDR1 KGHSH, CDR2 LQKENI. CDR3 nucleotides: TGTGCCAGCTCACCGGGGGAATCCTACGAGCAGTACTTC. This sequence encodes CASSPGESYEQYF. The variable domain in full, completed from reference TRBV18 and TRBJ2-7, reads NAGVMQNPRHLVRRRGQEARLRCSPMKGHSHVYWYRQLPEEGLKFMVYLQKENIIDESGMPKERFSAEFPKEGPSILRIQQVVRGDSAAYFCASSPGESYEQYFGPGTRLTVT.

The chain couples TRBV27 to TRBJ1-2; maybe TRBD1 (5 bases). Between the trimmed V and J ends, which lost 1 base and 3 bases, there was a span of 18 bases. The length of the CDR3 is 17 residues. Germline V gene lookup returns CDR1 MNHEY and CDR2 SMNVEV (reference sequence). The DNA of the CDR3 is TGTGCCAGCAGTTTATGGGCAGGGACCGCCTCGGACTATGGCTACACCTTC. Its protein is CASSLWAGTASDYGYTF.

This sequence joins TRBV7-9 and TRBJ2-2; 15 positions agree with TRBD2. The CDR3 is 16 residues long. The germline V gene encodes CDR1 SEHNR and CDR2 FQNEAQ (reference sequence). The J segment lost 5 bases and the V segment lost 4 bases, leaving 2 bases of the junction unmatched. CDR3 nucleotides: TGTGCCAGCAGCTCGGGACTAGCGGGAGGTACCGGGGAGCTGTTTTTT. Translated, it gives CASSSGLAGGTGELFF.

The chain links TRBV7-6 to TRBJ2-1; D gene unclear. Per the germline V gene, CDR1 is SGHVS and CDR2 is FNYEAQ. This CDR3 contains 14 residues. V lost 3 bases, J lost 0 bases, and 6 bases lay in between. CDR3 nucleotide sequence: TGTGCCAGCAGCTTCCCGCTCTCCTACAATGAGCAGTTCTTC. Its translation is CASSFPLSYNEQFF. Full variable domain (remainder filled in from reference TRBV7-6 and TRBJ2-1): GAGVSQSPRYKVTKRGQDVALRCDPISGHVSLYWYRQALGQGPEFLTYFNYEAQQDKSGLPNDRFSAERPEGSISTLTIQRTEQRDSAMYRCASSFPLSYNEQFFGPGTRLTVL.

This chain connects TRBV11-3 to TRBJ2-1; TRBD2 agrees at 10 bases. The CDR3 sequence is 15 residues long. In germline, CDR1 is SGHNT, CDR2 YENEEA. The J segment lost 4 bases and the V segment lost 3 bases, leaving 3 bases of the junction unmatched. The CDR3 loop reads CASSLTSGRYNEQFF. The CDR3, as DNA: TGTGCCAGCAGCTTGACTAGCGGGCGTTACAATGAGCAGTTCTTC.